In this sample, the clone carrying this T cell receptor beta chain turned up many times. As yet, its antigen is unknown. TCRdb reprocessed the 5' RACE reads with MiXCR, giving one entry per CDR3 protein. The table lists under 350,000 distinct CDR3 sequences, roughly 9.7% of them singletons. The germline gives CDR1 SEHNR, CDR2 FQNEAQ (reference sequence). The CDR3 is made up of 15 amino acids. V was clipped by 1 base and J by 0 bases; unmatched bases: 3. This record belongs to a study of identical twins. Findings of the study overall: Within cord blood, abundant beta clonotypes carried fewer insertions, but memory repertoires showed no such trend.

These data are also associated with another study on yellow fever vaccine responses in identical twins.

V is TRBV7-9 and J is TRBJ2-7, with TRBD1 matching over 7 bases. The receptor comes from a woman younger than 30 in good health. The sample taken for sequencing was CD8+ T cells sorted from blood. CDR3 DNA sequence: TGTGCCAGCAGCTTAGGACAGGGCTTCTCCTACGAGCAGTACTTC. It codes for CASSLGQGFSYEQYF. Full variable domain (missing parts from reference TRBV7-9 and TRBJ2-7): DTGVSQNPRHKITKRGQNVTFRCDPISEHNRLYWYRQTLGQGPEFLTYFQNEAQLEKSRLLSDRFSAERPKGSFSTLEIQRTEQGDSAMYLCASSLGQGFSYEQYFGPGTRLTVT.